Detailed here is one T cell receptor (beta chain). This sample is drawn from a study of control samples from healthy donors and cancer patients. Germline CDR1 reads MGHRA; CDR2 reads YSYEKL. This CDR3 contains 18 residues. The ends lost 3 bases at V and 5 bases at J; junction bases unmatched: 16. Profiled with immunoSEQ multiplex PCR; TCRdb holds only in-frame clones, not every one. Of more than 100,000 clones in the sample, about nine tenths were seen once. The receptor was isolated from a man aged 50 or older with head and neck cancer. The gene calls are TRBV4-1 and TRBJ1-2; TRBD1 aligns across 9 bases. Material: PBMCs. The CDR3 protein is CASSHDSGTGIGGYGYTF. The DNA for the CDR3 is TGCGCCAGCAGCCACGATTCCGGGACAGGGATAGGGGGGTATGGCTACACCTTC.